One T cell receptor beta chain is described in this entry. Its antigen is unknown. The sample originates from a study of shared clonotypes between healthy human individuals. Study-wide points: Around 5% of naive CD4 clonotypes were common to a handful of donors.

The split of CD4+ cells yielded CD45RA+ naive and CD45RA-negative memory subsets. Clones were read by immunoSEQ multiplex PCR, and TCRdb kept only the in-frame ones, dropping some. The repertoire consists of under 2,500,000 clones, with 90% to 96% occurring once and the leading ten covering approximately 0.13%. The CDR3 is made up of 15 amino acids. Trimming removed 7 bases at V and 4 bases at J, with 19 bases between. Germline V gives CDR1 MNHNY, CDR2 SVGAGI (reference sequence). This sequence originates from a man aged 18 to 29 in good health. The material sequenced was naive CD4+ T cells sorted from blood. Described subset: CD45RA+ positively selected. V and J are TRBV6-6 and TRBJ1-1, with D possibly TRBD1 on 6 matching bases. The CDR3 sequence: CASTPGGGRGTEAFF. The CDR3 DNA reads TGTGCCAGCACCCCCGGGGGGGGGCGGGGCACTGAAGCTTTCTTT.